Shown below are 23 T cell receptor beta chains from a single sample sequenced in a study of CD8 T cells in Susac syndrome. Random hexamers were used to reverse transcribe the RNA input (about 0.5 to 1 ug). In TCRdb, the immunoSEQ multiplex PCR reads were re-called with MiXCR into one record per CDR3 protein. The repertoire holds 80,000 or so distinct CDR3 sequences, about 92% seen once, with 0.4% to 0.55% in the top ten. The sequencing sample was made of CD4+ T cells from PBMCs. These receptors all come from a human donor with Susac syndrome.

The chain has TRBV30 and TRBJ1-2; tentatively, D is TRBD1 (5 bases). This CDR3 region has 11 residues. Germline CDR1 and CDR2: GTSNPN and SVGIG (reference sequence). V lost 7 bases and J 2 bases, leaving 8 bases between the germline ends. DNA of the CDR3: TGTGCCTCTCCAGGGAACTATGGCTACACCTTC. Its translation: CASPGNYGYTF.

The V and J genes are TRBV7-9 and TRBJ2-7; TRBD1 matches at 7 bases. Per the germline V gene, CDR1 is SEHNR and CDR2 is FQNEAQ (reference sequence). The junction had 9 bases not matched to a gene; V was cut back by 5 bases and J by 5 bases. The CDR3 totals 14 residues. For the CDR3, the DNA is TGTGCCAGCAGCGCCCGGGACAGATGGCACGAGCAGTACTTC. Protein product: CASSARDRWHEQYF.

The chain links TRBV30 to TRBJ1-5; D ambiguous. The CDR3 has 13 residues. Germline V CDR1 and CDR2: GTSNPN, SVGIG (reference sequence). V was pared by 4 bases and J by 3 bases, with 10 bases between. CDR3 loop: CAWTSGANQPQHF. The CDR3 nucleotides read TGTGCCTGGACCTCGGGCGCCAATCAGCCCCAGCATTTT.

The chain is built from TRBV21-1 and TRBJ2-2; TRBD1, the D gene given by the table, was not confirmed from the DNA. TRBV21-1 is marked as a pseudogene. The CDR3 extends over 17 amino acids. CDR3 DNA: TGTGCCAGCAGTTCCCCGGGCGGGGGGGCCAGCACCGGGGAGCTGTTTTTT. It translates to CASSSPGGGASTGELFF.

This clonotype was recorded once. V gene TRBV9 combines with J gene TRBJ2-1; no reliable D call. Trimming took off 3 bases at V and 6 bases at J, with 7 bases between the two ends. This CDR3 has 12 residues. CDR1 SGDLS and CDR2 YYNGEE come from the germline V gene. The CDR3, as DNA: TGTGCCAGCAGCGGCCCCTTCAATGAGCAGTTCTTC. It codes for CASSGPFNEQFF.

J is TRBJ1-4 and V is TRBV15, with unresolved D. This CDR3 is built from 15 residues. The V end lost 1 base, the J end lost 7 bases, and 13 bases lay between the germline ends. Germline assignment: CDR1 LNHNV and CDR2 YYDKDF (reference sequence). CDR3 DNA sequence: TGTGCCACCAGCAGAGGGGAAAGGGTCCCTGAAAAACTGTTTTTT. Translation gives CATSRGERVPEKLFF.

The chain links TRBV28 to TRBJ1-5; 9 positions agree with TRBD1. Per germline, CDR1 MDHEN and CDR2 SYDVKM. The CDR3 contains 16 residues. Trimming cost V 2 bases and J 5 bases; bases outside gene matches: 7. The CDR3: CASSLRVDRGDQPQHF. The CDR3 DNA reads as TGTGCCAGCAGTTTACGGGTCGACAGGGGGGATCAGCCCCAGCATTTT.

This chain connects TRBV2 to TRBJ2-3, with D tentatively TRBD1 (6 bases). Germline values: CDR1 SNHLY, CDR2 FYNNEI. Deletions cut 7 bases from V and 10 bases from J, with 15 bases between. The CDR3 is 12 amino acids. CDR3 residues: CASIPDSGAQYF. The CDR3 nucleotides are TGTGCCAGCATACCAGACTCAGGGGCGCAGTATTTT. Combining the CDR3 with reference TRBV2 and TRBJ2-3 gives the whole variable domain EPEVTQTPSHQVTQMGQEVILRCVPISNHLYFYWYRQILGQKVEFLVSFYNNEISEKSEIFDDQFSVERPDGSNFTLKIRSTKLEDSAMYFCASIPDSGAQYFGPGTRLTVL.

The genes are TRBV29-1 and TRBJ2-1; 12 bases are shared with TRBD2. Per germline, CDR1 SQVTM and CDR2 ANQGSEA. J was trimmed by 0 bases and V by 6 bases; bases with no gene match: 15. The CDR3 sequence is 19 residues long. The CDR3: CSVPLGLAGLTVSYNEQFF. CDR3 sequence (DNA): TGCAGCGTGCCACTCGGACTAGCGGGATTAACCGTCTCCTACAATGAGCAGTTCTTC.

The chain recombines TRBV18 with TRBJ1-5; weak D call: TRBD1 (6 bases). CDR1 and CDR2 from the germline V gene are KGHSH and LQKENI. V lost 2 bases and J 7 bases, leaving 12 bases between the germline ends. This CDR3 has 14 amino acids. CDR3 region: CASSPALGGQPQHF. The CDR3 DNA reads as TGTGCCAGCTCACCAGCGTTAGGGGGGCAGCCCCAGCATTTT.

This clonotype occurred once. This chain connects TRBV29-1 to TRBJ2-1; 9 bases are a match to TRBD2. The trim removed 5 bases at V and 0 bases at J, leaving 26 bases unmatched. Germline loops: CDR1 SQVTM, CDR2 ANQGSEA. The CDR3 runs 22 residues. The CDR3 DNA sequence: TGCAGCGTTCACCCGAAGGGGCGGGAGGGCCATCGGTCCCAAAGCTCCTACAATGAGCAGTTCTTC. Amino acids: CSVHPKGREGHRSQSSYNEQFF.

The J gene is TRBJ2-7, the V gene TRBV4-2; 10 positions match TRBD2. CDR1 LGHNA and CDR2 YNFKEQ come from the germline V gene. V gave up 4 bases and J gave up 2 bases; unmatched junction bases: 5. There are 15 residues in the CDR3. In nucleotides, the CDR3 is TGTGCCAGCAGCCCCGGGACTAGCGAGACCTACGAGCAGTACTTC. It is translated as CASSPGTSETYEQYF.

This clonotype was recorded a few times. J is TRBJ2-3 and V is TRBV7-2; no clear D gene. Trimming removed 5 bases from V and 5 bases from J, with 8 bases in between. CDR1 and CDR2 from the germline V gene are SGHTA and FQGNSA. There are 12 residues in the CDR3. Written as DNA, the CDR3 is TGTGCCAGCAGCCCTAAAGAAGATACGCAGTATTTT. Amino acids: CASSPKEDTQYF.

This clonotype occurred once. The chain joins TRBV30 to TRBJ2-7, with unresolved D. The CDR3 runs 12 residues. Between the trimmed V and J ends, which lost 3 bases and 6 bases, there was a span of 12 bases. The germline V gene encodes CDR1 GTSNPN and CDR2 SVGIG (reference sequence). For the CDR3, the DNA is TGTGCCTGGAGAAAATGGATCGGCGAGCAGTACTTC. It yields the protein CAWRKWIGEQYF.

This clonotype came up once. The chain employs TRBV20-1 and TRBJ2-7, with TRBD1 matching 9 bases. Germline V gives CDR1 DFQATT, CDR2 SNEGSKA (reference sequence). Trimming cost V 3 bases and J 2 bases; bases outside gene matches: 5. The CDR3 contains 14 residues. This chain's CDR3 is CSASPGTGTYEQYF. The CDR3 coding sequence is TGCAGTGCTAGCCCCGGGACAGGGACCTACGAGCAGTACTTC.

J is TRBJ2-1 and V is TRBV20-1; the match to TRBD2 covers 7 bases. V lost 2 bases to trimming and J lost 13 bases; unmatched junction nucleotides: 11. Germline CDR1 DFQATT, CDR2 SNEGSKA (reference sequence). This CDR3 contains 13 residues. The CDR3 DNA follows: TGCAGTGCTAGATCGGGACTATTTCGGGCCCAGTTCTTC. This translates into CSARSGLFRAQFF.

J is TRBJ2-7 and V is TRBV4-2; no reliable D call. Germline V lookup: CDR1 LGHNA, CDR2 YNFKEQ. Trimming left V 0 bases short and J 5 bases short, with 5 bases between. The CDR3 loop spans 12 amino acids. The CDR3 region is CASSQDRDEQYF. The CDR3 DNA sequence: TGTGCCAGCAGCCAAGATAGGGACGAGCAGTACTTC.

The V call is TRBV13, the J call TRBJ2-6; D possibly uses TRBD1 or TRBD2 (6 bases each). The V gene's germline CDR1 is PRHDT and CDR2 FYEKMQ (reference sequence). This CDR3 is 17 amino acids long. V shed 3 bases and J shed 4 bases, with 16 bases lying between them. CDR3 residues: CASSFGPGARGANVLTF. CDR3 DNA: TGTGCCAGCAGCTTCGGCCCGGGGGCGCGGGGGGCCAACGTCCTGACTTTC.

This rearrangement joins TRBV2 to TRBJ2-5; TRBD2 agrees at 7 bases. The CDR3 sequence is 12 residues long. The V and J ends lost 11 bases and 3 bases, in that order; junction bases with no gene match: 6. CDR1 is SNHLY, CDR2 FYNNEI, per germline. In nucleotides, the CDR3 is TGTGCCCCGGGAGGCGAGAAAGAGACCCAGTACTTC. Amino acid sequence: CAPGGEKETQYF.

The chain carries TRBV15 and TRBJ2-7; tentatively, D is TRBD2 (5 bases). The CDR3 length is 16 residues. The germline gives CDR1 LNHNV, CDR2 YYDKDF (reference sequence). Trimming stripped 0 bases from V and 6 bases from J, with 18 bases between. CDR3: CATSRDRGQWVAEQYF. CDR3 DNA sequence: TGTGCCACCAGCAGAGATCGCGGGCAGTGGGTCGCCGAGCAGTACTTC. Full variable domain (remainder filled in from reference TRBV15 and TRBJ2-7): DAMVIQNPRYQVTQFGKPVTLSCSQTLNHNVMYWYQQKSSQAPKLLFHYYDKDFNNEADTPDNFQSRRPNTSFCFLDIRSPGLGDTAMYLCATSRDRGQWVAEQYFGPGTRLTVT.

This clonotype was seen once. The CDR3 region is CASSLGYRTGGGETQYF. CDR3 nucleotide sequence: TGTGCCAGCAGCTTGGGCTACAGGACAGGGGGCGGTGAGACCCAGTACTTC. The chain uses TRBV5-4 and TRBJ2-5; 11 nucleotides align to TRBD1. The ends lost 0 bases at V and 5 bases at J; junction bases unmatched: 9. This CDR3 comprises 17 residues. Germline CDR1 and CDR2: SGHNT and YYREEE (reference sequence).

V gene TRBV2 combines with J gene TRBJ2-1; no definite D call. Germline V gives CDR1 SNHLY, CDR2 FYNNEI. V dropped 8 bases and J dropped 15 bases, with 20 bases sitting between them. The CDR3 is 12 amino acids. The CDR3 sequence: CASADPNTAPFF. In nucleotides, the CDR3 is TGTGCCAGCGCCGATCCCAACACCGCTCCGTTCTTC.

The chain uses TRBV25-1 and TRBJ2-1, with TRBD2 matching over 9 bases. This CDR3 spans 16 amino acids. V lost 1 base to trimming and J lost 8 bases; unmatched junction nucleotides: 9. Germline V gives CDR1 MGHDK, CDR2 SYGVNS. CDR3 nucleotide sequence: TGTGCCAGCAGTGAATTTAGGACTAGCGATTCCCATGAGCAGTTCTTC. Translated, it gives CASSEFRTSDSHEQFF.